The clone carrying this TCR beta chain was seen more than once but under ten times. Antigen: not known. V was shortened by 5 bases and J by 6 bases, with 9 bases between the two germline ends. The length of the CDR3 is 12 residues. Unique molecular identifiers tagged the TCRbeta library. TCRdb used MiXCR to reprocess the PCR reads, holding one entry per CDR3 protein. Among more than 400,000 distinct CDR3 sequences listed, around 10% were seen once. This sample was included in a study of T-cell reconstitution after alpha-beta-depleted transplantation in children. Points from the study as a whole: Most T-cell counts and diversity one year after the transplant came from T cells that were newly produced. The study reportedly traced alpha-beta T cells about two months after transplant to several hundred expanded graft clones. Several patients had high TCRbeta diversity at day 60; it came from surviving recipient T cells and thymic progenitors.

The source of this sequence is a female patient under 10 years old who had a stem cell transplant for aplastic anemia, so the T cells may come from the graft donor. Specimen: PBMCs, mostly from graft donor cells, collected 180 days after TCRalphabeta/CD19-depleted stem cell transplant. The J gene is TRBJ2-3, the V gene TRBV12-3 or TRBV12-4, with D possibly TRBD2 on 5 matching bases. CDR3 amino acids: CASSLWEDTQYF. DNA of the CDR3: TGTGCCAGCAGTCTCTGGGAGGATACGCAGTATTTT.